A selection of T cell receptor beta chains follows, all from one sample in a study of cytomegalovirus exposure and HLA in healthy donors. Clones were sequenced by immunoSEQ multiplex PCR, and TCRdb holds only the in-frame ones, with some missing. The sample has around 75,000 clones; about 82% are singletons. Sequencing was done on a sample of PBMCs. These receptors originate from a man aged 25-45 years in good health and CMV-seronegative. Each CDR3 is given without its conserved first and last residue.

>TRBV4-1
ASSPSGRGTAKNIQY
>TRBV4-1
ASSQFTRTQETQY
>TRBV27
ASSRDRGRDIANPSTDTQY
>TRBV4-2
ASSQALMLAGGAKNIQY
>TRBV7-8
ASRAVRDSYNEQF
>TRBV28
ASSPRPWTGGYEQY
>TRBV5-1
ASSLASGRGTDTQY
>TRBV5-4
ASSFGTSGETQY
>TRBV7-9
ASSATGGGEKLF
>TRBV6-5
ASSSRGLEAF
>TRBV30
AWSREEAQH
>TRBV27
ASSFSGVGNGYT
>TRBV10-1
ASSESVTGARKLF
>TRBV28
ASTPGREGESGANVLT
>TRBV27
ASSLSVNYDQPQH
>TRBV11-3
ASSRRQGAQGYT
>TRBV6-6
ASGAGGYEQY
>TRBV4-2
ASSQESRLAGKETQY
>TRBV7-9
ASSIADREEETQY
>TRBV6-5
ASSTTGLSGNTIY
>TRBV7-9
ASSRGALYEQY
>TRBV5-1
ASSFAGQGNEQF